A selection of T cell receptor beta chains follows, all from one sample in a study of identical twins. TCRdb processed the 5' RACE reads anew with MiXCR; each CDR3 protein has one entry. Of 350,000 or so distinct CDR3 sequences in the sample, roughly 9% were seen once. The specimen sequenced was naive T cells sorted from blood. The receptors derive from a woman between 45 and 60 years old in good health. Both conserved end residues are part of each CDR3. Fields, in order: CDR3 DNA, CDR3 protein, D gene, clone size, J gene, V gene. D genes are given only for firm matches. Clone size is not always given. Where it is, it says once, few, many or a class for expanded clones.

TGTGCCAGCAGCTTAGATAGAGGCGAGCAGTACTTC	CASSLDRGEQYF	.	few	TRBJ2-7	TRBV7-8
TGTGCCACGCACGGGACTAGCGGGTTCTCTGGGGCCAACGTCCTGACTTTC	CATHGTSGFSGANVLTF	TRBD2	.	TRBJ2-6	TRBV10-3
TGCAGTGCCACGGACAGCTTCTATGGCTACACCTTC	CSATDSFYGYTF	.	.	TRBJ1-2	TRBV20-1
TGTGCCAGCAGCTCCAACTCGGGACTAGCTTGGGAGACCCAGTACTTC	CASSSNSGLAWETQYF	TRBD2	.	TRBJ2-5	TRBV11-2
TGTGCCAGCAGTCAATGGACAGGGCTGAAATTGATGGACACTGAAGCTTTCTTT	CASSQWTGLKLMDTEAFF	TRBD1	many	TRBJ1-1	TRBV12-3/TRBV12-4
TGTGCCGTACGGGTGGATACGCAGTATTTT	CAVRVDTQYF	.	.	TRBJ2-3	TRBV10-3
TGTGCCAGCAGTGAGGGACTCTGGAACACCGGGGAGCTGTTTTTT	CASSEGLWNTGELFF	.	.	TRBJ2-2	TRBV2
TGTGCCAGCAGACCTATACAAGGGACTAGCGGGAGGGCCGGGAATGAGCAGTTCTTC	CASRPIQGTSGRAGNEQFF	TRBD2	.	TRBJ2-1	TRBV12-3/TRBV12-4
TGTGCCAGCAGCCACAGGGGACCCTACGAGCAGTACTTC	CASSHRGPYEQYF	.	few	TRBJ2-7	TRBV3-1
TGTGCTACTAAGACCCTCGGGAGCTCCTATAATTCACCCCTCCACTTT	CATKTLGSSYNSPLHF	.	.	TRBJ1-6	TRBV2
TGTGCCAGCAGCTCTTACAGCGGGAGGGCCGGTTACGAGCAGTACTTC	CASSSYSGRAGYEQYF	TRBD2	few	TRBJ2-7	TRBV5-6
TGCAGTGCCCTCCATTCTTCAGGAGGAGAGACCCAGTACTTC	CSALHSSGGETQYF	.	many	TRBJ2-5	TRBV20-1
TGTGCCACCAGTGAGCCCGACAGGGCGGGTGAGCAGTTCTTC	CATSEPDRAGEQFF	TRBD1	few	TRBJ2-1	TRBV24-1
TGCGCCAGCAGCTTGAGCTCGACTAGCCCACCCACCGGGGAGCTGTTTTTT	CASSLSSTSPPTGELFF	TRBD2	.	TRBJ2-2	TRBV5-1
TGCGCCAGCAGGGCGGTCGGGAGGGCCACCGGGGAGCTGTTTTTT	CASRAVGRATGELFF	TRBD2	.	TRBJ2-2	TRBV4-1
TGTGCCAGTAGTATTTATATGGGGGATACGGCTGAAGCTTTCTTT	CASSIYMGDTAEAFF	.	few	TRBJ1-1	TRBV19
TGTGCCAGCAGCCAAGAAGGGGGACTCACAGATACGCAGTATTTT	CASSQEGGLTDTQYF	.	few	TRBJ2-3	TRBV14
TGTCCCACCAGTGATTTGCAAGATGGAGGCCTCAATGAGCAGTTCTTC	CPTSDLQDGGLNEQFF	.	.	TRBJ2-1	TRBV24-1
TGTGCCAGCAGCCAAGATGAGTTTCTAGCGGGAAGATACAATGAGCAGTTCTTC	CASSQDEFLAGRYNEQFF	TRBD2	.	TRBJ2-1	TRBV14
TGCGCCAGCAGCTTGGGGACCCCCGATCCCGAGCAGTACTTC	CASSLGTPDPEQYF	.	.	TRBJ2-7	TRBV5-1
TGCGCCAGCAACAGGGGTCGGTTACTAGCCCCCTACAATGAGCAGTTCTTC	CASNRGRLLAPYNEQFF	.	.	TRBJ2-1	TRBV5-1
TGTGCCACCGTGGGGACTGAAGCTTTCTTT	CATVGTEAFF	.	few	TRBJ1-1	TRBV6-5